Reported below is one T cell receptor beta chain. Data came from immunoSEQ multiplex PCR; TCRdb stores just in-frame clones and leaves some out. The sample records some 80,000 clones, 95% to 98% being singletons. This sample is part of a study of technical replicates of blood from several donors. V was cut by 6 bases and J by 6 bases, with 18 bases left in between. This CDR3 spans 15 amino acids. The germline gives CDR1 WNHNN, CDR2 SYGVQD (reference sequence). Source material: T cells isolated from PBMCs. This clonotype originated in a human donor in good health. V is TRBV10-1 and J is TRBJ2-1; possibly TRBD2 for D (6 bases). The DNA for the CDR3 is TGCGCCAGCAGCCCCCGACTAGAGTCATCCAATGAGCAGTTCTTC. Protein: CASSPRLESSNEQFF.